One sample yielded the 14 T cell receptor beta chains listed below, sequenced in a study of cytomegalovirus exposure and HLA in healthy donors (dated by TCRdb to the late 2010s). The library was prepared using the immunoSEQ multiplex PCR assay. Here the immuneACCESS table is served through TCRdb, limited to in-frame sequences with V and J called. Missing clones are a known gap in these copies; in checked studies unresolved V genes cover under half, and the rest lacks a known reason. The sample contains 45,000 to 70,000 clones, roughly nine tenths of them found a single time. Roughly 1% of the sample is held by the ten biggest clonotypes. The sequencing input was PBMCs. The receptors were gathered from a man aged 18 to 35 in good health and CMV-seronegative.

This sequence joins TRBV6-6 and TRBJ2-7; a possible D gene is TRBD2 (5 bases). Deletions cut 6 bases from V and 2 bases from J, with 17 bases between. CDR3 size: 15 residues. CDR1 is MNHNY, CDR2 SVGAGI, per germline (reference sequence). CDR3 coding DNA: TGTGCCAGCAGCCAACAAGGACTGAAGGCCTACGAGCAGTACTTC. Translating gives CASSQQGLKAYEQYF.

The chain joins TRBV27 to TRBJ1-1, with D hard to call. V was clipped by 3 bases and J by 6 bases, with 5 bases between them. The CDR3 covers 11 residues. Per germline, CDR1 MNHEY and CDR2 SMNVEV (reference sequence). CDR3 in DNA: TGTGCCAGCAGTTTGGGCGCTGAAGCTTTCTTT. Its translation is CASSLGAEAFF.

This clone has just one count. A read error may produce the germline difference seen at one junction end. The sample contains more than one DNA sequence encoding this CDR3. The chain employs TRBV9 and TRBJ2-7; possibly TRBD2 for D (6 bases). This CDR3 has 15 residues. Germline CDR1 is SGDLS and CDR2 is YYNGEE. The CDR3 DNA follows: TGTGCCAGCAGCGTAGAGGGCGGGGACGCCTACGAGCAGTATTTC. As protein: CASSVEGGDAYEQYF.

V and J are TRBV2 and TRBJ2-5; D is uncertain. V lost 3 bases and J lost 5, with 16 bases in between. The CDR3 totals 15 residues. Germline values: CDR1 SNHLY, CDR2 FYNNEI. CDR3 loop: CASSDGLAASETQYF. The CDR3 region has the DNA TGTGCCAGCAGTGATGGATTAGCAGCCTCGGAGACCCAGTACTTC. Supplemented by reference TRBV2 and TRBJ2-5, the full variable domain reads EPEVTQTPSHQVTQMGQEVILRCVPISNHLYFYWYRQILGQKVEFLVSFYNNEISEKSEIFDDQFSVERPDGSNFTLKIRSTKLEDSAMYFCASSDGLAASETQYFGPGTRLLVL.

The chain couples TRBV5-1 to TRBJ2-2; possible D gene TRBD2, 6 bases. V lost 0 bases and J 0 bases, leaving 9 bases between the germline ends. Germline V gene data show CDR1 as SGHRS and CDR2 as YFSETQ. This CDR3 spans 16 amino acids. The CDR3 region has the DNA TGCGCCAGCAGCTTGGCCGGGAGCGCGAACACCGGGGAGCTGTTTTTT. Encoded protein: CASSLAGSANTGELFF. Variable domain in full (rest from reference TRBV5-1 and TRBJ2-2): KAGVTQTPRYLIKTRGQQVTLSCSPISGHRSVSWYQQTPGQGLQFLFEYFSETQRNKGNFPGRFSGRQFSNSRSEMNVSTLELGDSALYLCASSLAGSANTGELFFGEGSRLTVL.

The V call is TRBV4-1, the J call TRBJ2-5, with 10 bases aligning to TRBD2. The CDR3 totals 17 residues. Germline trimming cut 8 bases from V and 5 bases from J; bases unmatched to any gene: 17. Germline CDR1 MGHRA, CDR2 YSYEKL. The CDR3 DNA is TGCGCCAGCTCTCCTCCGACTAGCGGGTTAGAGGGGGAGACCCAGTACTTC. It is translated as CASSPPTSGLEGETQYF.

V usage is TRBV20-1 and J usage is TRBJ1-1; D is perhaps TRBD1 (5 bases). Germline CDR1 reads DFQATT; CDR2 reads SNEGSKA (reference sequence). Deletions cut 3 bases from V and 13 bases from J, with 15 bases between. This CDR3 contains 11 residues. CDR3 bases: TGCAGTGCTAGGGGCGGCGCTCAGGGTTTCTTT. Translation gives CSARGGAQGFF.

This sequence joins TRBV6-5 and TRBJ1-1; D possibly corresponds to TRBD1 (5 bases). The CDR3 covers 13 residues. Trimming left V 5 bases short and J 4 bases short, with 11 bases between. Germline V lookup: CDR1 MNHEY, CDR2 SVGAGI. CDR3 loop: CASSRGPSTEAFF. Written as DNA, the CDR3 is TGTGCCAGCAGTAGGGGCCCTAGCACTGAAGCTTTCTTT.

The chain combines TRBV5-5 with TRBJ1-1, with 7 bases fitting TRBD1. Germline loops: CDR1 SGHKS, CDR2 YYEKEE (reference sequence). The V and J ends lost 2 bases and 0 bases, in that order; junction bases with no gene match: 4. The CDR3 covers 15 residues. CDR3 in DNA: TGTGCCAGCAGCTTACAGGGACAGTTGAACACTGAAGCTTTCTTT. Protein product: CASSLQGQLNTEAFF.

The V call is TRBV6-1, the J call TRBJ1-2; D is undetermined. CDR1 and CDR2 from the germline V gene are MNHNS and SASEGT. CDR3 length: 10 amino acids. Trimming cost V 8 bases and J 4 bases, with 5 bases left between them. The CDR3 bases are TGTGCCAGCGAACTCTATGGCTACACCTTC. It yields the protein CASELYGYTF.

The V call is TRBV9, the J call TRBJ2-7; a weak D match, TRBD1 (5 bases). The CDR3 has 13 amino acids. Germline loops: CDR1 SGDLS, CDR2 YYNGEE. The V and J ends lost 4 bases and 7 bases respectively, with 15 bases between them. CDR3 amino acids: CASSLRGEREQYF. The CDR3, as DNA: TGTGCCAGCAGCTTAAGGGGTGAGCGAGAGCAGTACTTC. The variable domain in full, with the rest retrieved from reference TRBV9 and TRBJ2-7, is DSGVTQTPKHLITATGQRVTLRCSPRSGDLSVYWYQQSLDQGLQFLIQYYNGEERAKGNILERFSAQQFPDLHSELNLSSLELGDSALYFCASSLRGEREQYFGPGTRLTVT.

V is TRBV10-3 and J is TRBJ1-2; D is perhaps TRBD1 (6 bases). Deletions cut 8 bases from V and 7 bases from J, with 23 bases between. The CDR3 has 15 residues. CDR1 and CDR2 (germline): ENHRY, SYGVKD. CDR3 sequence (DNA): TGTGCCATCGGAGCGGCGGGGGGCGGGATCGGTGGCTACACCTTC. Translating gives CAIGAAGGGIGGYTF.

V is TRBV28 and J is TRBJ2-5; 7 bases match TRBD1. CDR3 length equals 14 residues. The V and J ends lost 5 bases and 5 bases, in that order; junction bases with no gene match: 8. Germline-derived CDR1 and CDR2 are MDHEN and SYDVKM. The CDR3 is CASSTDRWGETQYF. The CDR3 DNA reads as TGTGCCAGCAGTACGGACAGGTGGGGGGAGACCCAGTACTTC.

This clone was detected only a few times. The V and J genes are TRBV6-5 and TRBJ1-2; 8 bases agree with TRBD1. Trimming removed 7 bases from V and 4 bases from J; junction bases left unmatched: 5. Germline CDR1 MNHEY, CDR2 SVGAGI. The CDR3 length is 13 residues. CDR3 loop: CASTSTGVYGYTF. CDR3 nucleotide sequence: TGTGCCAGCACCTCGACAGGGGTCTATGGCTACACCTTC.